This T cell receptor (beta chain) was sequenced during a study of PD-L1 blockade in urothelial cancer. Profiling relied on immunoSEQ multiplex PCR, and the TCRdb table lists in-frame clones only, not all of them. This sample has 50,000 or so clones; roughly 84% occur once, and the top ten carry approximately 6%. This receptor was obtained from a man in his forties or fifties with urothelial cancer. Sequences were derived from PBMCs, sampled around atezolizumab (anti-PD-L1) treatment.

CDR3 coding DNA: TGTGCCAGCAGTTTACCCCCACCGACAGATAGAACGAACACCGGGGAGCTGTTTTTT. Translation: CASSLPPPTDRTNTGELFF. The J gene is TRBJ2-2, the V gene TRBV28, with a possible D match to TRBD1 (5 bases). V lost 2 bases to trimming and J lost 0 bases, with 19 bases between them. This CDR3 contains 19 residues. CDR1 and CDR2 from the germline V gene are MDHEN and SYDVKM.